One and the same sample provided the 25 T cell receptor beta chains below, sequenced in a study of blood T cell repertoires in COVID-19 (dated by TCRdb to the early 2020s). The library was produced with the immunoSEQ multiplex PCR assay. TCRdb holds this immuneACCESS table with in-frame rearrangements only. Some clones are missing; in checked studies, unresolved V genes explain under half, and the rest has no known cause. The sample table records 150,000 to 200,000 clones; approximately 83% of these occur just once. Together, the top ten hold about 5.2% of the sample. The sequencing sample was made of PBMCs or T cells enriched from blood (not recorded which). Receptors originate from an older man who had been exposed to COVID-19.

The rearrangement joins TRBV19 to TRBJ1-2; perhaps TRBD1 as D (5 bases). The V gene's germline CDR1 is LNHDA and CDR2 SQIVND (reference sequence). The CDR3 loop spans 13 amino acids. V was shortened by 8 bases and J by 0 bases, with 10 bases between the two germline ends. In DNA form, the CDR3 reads TGTGCCAGTGGGGGGAAGGCTAACTATGGCTACACCTTC. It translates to CASGGKANYGYTF.

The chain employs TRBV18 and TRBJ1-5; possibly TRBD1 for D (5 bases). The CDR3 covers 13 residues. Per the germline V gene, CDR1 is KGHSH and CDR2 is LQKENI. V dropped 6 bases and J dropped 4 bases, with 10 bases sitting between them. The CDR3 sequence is CASSPGTNQPQHF. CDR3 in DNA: TGTGCCAGCTCGCCAGGGACTAATCAGCCCCAGCATTTT.

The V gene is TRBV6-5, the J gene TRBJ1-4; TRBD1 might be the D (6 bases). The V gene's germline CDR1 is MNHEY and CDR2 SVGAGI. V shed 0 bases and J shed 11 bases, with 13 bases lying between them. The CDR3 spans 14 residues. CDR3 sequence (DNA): TGTGCCAGCAGTTACTCTCCGGGGCAGGGGAAACTGTTTTTT. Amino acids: CASSYSPGQGKLFF.

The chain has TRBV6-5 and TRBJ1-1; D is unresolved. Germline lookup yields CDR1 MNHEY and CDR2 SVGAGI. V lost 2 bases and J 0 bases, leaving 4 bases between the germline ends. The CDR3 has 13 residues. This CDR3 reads CASSYEVNTEAFF. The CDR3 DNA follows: TGTGCCAGCAGTTACGAGGTGAACACTGAAGCTTTCTTT.

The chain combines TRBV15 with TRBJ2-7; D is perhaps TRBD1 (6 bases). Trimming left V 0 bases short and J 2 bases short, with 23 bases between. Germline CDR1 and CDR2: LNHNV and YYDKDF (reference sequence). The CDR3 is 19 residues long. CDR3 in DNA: TGTGCCACCAGCAGAGATCTCGGACAGTCCCACTCTAAAGCCTACGAGCAGTACTTC. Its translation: CATSRDLGQSHSKAYEQYF. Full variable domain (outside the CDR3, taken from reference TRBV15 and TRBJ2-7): DAMVIQNPRYQVTQFGKPVTLSCSQTLNHNVMYWYQQKSSQAPKLLFHYYDKDFNNEADTPDNFQSRRPNTSFCFLDIRSPGLGDTAMYLCATSRDLGQSHSKAYEQYFGPGTRLTVT.

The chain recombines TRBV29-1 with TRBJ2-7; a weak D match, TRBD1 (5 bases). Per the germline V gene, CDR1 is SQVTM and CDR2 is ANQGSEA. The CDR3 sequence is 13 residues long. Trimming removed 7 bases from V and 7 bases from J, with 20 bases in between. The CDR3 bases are TGCAGCGCTGGGGCAGGGTCCTCTAGAGAGCAGTACTTC. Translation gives CSAGAGSSREQYF.

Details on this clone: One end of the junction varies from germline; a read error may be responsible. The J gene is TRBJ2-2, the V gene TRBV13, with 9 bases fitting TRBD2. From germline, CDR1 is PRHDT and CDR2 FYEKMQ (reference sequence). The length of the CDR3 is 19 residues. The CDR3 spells CASSPQSGRSVANTGELFF. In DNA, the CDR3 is TGTGCCAGCAGCCCCCAGAGCGGGAGGTCTGTCGCGAATACCGGGGAGCTGTTTTTT.

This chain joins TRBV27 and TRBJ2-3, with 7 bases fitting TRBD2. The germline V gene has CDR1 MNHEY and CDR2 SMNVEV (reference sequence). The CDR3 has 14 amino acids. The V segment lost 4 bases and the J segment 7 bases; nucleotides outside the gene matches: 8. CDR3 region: CASSSGGSSNTQYF. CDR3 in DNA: TGTGCCAGCAGTTCGGGCGGGAGTAGCAATACGCAGTATTTT.

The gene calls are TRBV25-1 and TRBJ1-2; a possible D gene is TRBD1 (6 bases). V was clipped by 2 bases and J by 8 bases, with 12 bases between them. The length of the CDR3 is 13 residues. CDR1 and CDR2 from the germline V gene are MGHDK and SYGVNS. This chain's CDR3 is CASSEPGVGGYTF. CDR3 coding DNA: TGTGCCAGCAGTGAACCAGGGGTAGGAGGCTACACCTTC.

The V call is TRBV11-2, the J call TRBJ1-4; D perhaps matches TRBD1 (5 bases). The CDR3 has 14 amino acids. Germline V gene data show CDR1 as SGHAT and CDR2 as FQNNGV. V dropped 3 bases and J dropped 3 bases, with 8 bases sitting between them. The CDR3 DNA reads TGTGCCAGCAGCTTGACAGTTTCTAATGAAAAACTGTTTTTT. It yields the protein CASSLTVSNEKLFF. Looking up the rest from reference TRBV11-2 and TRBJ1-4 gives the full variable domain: EAGVAQSPRYKIIEKRQSVAFWCNPISGHATLYWYQQILGQGPKLLIQFQNNGVVDDSQLPKDRFSAERLKGVDSTLKIQPAKLEDSAVYLCASSLTVSNEKLFFGSGTQLSVL.

The DNA for the CDR3 is TGTGCCAGCAGCCCACCAAACGAGCGGATCGGGGAGCTGTTTTTT. This encodes CASSPPNERIGELFF. The rearrangement joins TRBV7-2 to TRBJ2-2; perhaps TRBD2 as D (5 bases). V was clipped by 5 bases and J by 7 bases, with 17 bases between them. There are 15 residues in the CDR3. The germline V gene has CDR1 SGHTA and CDR2 FQGNSA. The full variable domain, completed using reference TRBV7-2 and TRBJ2-2, is GAGVSQSPSNKVTEKGKDVELRCDPISGHTALYWYRQSLGQGLEFLIYFQGNSAPDKSGLPSDRFSAERTGGSVSTLTIQRTQQEDSAVYLCASSPPNERIGELFFGEGSRLTVL.

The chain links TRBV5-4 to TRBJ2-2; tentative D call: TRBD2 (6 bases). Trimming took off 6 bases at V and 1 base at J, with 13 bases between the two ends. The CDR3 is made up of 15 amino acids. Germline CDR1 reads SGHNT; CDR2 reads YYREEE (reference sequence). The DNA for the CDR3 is TGTGCCAGCACCTCGGGGGTGGGGAACACCGGGGAGCTGTTTTTT. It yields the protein CASTSGVGNTGELFF.

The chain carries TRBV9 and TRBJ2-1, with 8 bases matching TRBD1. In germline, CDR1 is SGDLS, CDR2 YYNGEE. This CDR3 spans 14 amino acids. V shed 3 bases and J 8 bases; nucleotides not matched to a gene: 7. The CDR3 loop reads CASSGGTGFYEQFF. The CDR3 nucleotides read TGTGCCAGCAGCGGAGGGACAGGTTTCTATGAGCAGTTCTTC.

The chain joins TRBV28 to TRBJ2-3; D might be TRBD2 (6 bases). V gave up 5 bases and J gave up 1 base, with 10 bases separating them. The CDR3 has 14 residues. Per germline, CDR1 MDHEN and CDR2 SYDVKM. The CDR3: CASSPGLGTDTQYF. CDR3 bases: TGTGCCAGCAGTCCGGGACTTGGCACAGATACGCAGTATTTT. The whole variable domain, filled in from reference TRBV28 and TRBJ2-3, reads DVKVTQSSRYLVKRTGEKVFLECVQDMDHENMFWYRQDPGLGLRLIYFSYDVKMKEKGDIPEGYSVSREKKERFSLILESASTNQTSMYLCASSPGLGTDTQYFGPGTRLTVL.

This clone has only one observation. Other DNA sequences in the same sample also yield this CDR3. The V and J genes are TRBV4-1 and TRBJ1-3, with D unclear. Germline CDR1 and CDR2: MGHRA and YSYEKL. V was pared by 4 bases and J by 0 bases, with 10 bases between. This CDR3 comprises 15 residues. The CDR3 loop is CASSPTGSSGNTIYF. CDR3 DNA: TGCGCCAGCAGCCCCACGGGGAGCTCTGGAAACACCATATATTTT.

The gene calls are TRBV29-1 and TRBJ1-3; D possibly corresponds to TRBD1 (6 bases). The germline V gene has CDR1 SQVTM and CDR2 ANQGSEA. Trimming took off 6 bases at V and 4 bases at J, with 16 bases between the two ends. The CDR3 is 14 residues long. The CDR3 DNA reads TGCAGCGTCACCGAAGGGGGAGCGGGAAACACCATATATTTT. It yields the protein CSVTEGGAGNTIYF.

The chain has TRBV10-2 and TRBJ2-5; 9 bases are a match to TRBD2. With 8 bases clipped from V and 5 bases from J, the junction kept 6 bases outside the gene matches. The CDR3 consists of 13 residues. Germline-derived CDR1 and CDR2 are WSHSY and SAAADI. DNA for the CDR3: TGCGCCAGCTCCGCGGGAGGGCGGGAGACCCAGTACTTC. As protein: CASSAGGRETQYF.

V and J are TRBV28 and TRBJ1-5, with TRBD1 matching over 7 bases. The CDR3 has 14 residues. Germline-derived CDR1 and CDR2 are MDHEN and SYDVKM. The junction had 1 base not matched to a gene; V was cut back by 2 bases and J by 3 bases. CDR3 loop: CASSLTGANQPQHF. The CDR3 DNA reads TGTGCCAGCAGTTTAACAGGGGCCAATCAGCCCCAGCATTTT.

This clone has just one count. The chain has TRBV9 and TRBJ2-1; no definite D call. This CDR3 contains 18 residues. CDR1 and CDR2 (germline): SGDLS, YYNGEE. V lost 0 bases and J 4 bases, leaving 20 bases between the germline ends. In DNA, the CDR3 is TGTGCCAGCAGCGTAGACGAGGCAATCCACGCGAGGTACAATGAGCAGTTCTTC. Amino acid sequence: CASSVDEAIHARYNEQFF.

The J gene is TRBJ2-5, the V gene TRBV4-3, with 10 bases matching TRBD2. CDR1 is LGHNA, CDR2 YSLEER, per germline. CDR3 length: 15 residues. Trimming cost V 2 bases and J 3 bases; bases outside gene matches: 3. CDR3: CASSQNLAGEETQYF. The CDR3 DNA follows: TGCGCCAGCAGCCAAAACCTAGCGGGAGAAGAGACCCAGTACTTC.

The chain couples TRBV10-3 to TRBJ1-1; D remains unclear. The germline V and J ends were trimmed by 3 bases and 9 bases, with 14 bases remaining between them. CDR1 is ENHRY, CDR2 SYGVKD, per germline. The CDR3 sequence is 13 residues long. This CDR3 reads CAISDSPGSKAFF. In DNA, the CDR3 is TGTGCCATCAGTGATTCGCCAGGTTCTAAAGCTTTCTTT.

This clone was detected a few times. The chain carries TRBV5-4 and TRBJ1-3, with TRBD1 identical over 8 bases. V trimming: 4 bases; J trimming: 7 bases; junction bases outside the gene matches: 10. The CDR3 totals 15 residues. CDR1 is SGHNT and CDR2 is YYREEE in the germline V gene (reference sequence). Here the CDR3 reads CASSGDDRGPNTIYF. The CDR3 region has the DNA TGTGCCAGCAGCGGCGATGACAGGGGACCCAACACCATATATTTT.

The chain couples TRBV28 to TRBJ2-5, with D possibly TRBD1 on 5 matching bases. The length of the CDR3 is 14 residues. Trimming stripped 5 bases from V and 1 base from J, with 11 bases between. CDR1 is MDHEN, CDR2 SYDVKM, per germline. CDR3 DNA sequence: TGTGCCAGCAGTCCCCGACAGACCCAAGAGACCCAGTACTTC. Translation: CASSPRQTQETQYF.

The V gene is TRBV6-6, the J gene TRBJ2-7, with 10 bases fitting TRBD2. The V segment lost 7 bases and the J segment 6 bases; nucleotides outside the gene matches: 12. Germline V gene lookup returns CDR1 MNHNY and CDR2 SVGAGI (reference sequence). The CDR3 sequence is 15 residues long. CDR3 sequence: CASTQEGSGGGEQYF. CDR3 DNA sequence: TGTGCCAGCACCCAAGAGGGGAGCGGGGGGGGCGAGCAGTACTTC.

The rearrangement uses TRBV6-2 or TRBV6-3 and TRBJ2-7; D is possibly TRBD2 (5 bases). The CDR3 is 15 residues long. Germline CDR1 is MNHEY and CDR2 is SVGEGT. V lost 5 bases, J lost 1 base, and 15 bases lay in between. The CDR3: CASSPEGNLSYEQYF. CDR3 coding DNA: TGTGCCAGCAGTCCCGAGGGAAACTTATCCTACGAGCAGTACTTC.